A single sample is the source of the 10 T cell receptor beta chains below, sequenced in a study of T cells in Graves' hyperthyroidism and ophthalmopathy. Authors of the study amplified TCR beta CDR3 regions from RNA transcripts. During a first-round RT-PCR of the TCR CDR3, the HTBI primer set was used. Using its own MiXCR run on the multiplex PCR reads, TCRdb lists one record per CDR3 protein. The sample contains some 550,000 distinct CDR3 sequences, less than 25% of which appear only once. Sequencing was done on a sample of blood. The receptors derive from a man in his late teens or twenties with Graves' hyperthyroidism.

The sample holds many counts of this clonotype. CDR3 in amino acids: CASSYSTVTSNTGELFF. CDR3 sequence (DNA): TGTGCCAGCAGTTACTCGACGGTGACTTCGAACACCGGGGAGCTGTTTTTT. J is TRBJ2-2 and V is TRBV6-5; D is uncertain. The CDR3 totals 17 residues. Between the trimmed V and J ends, which lost 0 bases and 0 bases, there was a span of 11 bases. Germline V lookup: CDR1 MNHEY, CDR2 SVGAGI.

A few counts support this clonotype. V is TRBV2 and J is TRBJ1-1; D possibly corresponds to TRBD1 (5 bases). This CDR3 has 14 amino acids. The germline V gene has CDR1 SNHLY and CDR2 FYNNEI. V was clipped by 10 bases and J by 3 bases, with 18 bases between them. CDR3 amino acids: CATYEGITHTEAFF. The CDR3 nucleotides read TGTGCCACCTACGAGGGGATCACTCACACTGAAGCTTTCTTT.

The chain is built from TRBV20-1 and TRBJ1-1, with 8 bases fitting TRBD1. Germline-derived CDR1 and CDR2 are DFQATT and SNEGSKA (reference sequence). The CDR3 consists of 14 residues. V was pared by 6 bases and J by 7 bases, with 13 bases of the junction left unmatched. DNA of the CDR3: TGCAGTGCCCTAAGGCACGGACAGGGTGGTGAAGCTTTCTTT. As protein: CSALRHGQGGEAFF.

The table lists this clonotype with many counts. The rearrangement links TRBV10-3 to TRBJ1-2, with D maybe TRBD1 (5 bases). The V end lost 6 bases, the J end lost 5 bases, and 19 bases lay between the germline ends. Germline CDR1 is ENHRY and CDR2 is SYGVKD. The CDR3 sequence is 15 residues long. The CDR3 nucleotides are TGTGCCATCAGACAGGAGCCCCCCGGTGTGTATGGCTACACCTTC. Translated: CAIRQEPPGVYGYTF.

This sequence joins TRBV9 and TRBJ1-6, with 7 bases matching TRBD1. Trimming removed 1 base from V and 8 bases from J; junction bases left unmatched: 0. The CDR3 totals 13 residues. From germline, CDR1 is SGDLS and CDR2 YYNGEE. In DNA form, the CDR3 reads TGTGCCAGCAGCGTAACAGGGGATTCACCCCTCCACTTT. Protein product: CASSVTGDSPLHF.

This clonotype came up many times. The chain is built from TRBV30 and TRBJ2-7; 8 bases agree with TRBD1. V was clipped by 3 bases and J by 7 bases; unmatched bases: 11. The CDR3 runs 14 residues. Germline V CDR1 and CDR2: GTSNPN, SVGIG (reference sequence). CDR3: CAWSLGQGRREQYF. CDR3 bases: TGTGCCTGGAGCCTCGGACAGGGTCGTCGAGAGCAGTACTTC.

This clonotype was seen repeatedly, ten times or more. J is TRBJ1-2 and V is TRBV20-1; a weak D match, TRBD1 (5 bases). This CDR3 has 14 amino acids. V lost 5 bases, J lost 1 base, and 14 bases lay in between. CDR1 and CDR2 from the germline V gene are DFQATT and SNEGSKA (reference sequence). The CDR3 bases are TGCAGTGCTGTCGGTAGGGACCGTAACTATGGCTACACCTTC. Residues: CSAVGRDRNYGYTF.

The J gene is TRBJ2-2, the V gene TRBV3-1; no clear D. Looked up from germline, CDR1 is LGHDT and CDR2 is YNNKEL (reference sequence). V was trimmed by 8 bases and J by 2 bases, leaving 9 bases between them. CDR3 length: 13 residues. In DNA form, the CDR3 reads TGTGCCAGCGGCGGCCACAACACCGGGGAGCTGTTTTTT. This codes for CASGGHNTGELFF.

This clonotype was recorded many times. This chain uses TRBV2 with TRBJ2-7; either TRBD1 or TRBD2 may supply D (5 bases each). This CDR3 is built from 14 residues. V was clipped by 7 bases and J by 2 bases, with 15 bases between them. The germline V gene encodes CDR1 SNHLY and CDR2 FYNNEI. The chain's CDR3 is CASTIPGRTYEQYF. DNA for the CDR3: TGTGCCAGCACTATCCCGGGACGTACCTACGAGCAGTACTTC.

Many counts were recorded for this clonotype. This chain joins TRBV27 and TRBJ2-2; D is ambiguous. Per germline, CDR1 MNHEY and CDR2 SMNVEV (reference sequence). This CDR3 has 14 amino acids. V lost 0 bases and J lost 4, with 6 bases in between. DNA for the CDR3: TGTGCCAGCAGTTTATCCGGCCGCACCGGGGAGCTGTTTTTT. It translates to CASSLSGRTGELFF.